The clone carrying this T cell receptor (beta chain) was seen a handful of times. Its cognate antigen is unknown. TCRdb re-called the reads through MiXCR, storing one row per CDR3 protein. The data contain a few hundred thousand distinct CDR3 sequences, approximately 15% of them seen just once; the ten biggest clones take up less than 50%. The data stem from a study of T cell repertoires in cytomegalovirus infection. Background on the study: A matching HLA type, together with CMV infection, was signaled by public TCR beta signatures. Study findings and constraints: Carriage of CMV together with the relevant HLA was identifiable through cumulative public TCR beta family frequency. HLA-C-restricted CMV-specific TCR beta clonotypes were dominant in the ex vivo response.

CDR3 length equals 19 residues. V gave up 3 bases and J gave up 2 bases; unmatched junction bases: 13. The germline CDR1 and CDR2 sequences are SGHTA and FQGNSA. The chain links TRBV7-2 to TRBJ2-6, with TRBD2 matching over 7 bases. The source of this sequence is a human donor in good health (CMV status not recorded). Some clones in this sample may be carry-over from other donors' samples. The sample taken for sequencing was CD8+ T cells from PBMCs. The CDR3 sequence: CASSFWGGIGNTGANVLTF. CDR3 nucleotides: TGTGCCAGCAGCTTTTGGGGGGGAATCGGGAATACTGGGGCCAACGTCCTGACTTTC.